This T cell receptor beta chain is from a study of blood T cell repertoires in COVID-19. Germline V gene data show CDR1 as LGHNA and CDR2 as YNFKEQ. With 2 bases clipped from V and 6 bases from J, the junction kept 9 bases outside the gene matches. The CDR3 spans 16 residues. The protocol was immunoSEQ multiplex PCR, while the TCRdb copy is restricted to in-frame clones and leaves out a portion. Of tens of thousands of clones detected, around four fifths appear once; the ten largest clones hold 1.5% to 2%. This clone came up once. This chain links TRBV4-2 with TRBJ2-3, with 9 bases matching TRBD2. This receptor was taken from a woman aged 60-75 years with acute or convalescent COVID-19. The source material was peripheral blood. CDR3 amino acids: CASSQPVAGEVDTQYF. Written as DNA, the CDR3 is TGTGCCAGCAGCCAACCTGTAGCGGGGGAAGTGGATACGCAGTATTTT.